The next 22 T cell receptor beta chains were all read from a single sample in a study of regulatory T cells in long-lasting Graves disease. Building of the TCR beta libraries involved iRepertoire HTBI primers and Arm-PCR of CDR3 regions. TCRdb redid the calling of the multiplex PCR reads with MiXCR, one entry per CDR3 protein. The sample holds 350,000 to 500,000 distinct CDR3 sequences; about a sixth are singletons and the top ten take around 10%. Time point noted: newly diagnosed GD, antithyroid drugs for less than 3 months. Preparation of the TCR library used RNA extracted from PBMCs. These data were likewise used in another study, on T cells in Graves' hyperthyroidism and ophthalmopathy.

Sequenced material: peripheral blood mononuclear cells (PBMCs), taken at new diagnosis, from a patient treated with antithyroid drugs. The origin of the receptors is a woman in her twenties or thirties with Graves disease.

This clonotype was seen many times. V and J are TRBV28 and TRBJ2-3, with D perhaps TRBD2 (6 bases). The CDR3 is made up of 16 amino acids. The V gene's germline CDR1 is MDHEN and CDR2 SYDVKM. Deletions cut 2 bases from V and 0 bases from J, with 12 bases between. The CDR3 region is CASSLLLADSTDTQYF. As DNA, the CDR3 is TGTGCCAGCAGTTTACTATTAGCGGACAGCACAGATACGCAGTATTTT.

This clonotype occurred once. The J gene is TRBJ1-2, the V gene TRBV5-5, with TRBD1 as a possible D gene (5 bases). The V and J ends lost 4 bases and 5 bases respectively, with 12 bases between them. There are 13 residues in the CDR3. Germline values: CDR1 SGHKS, CDR2 YYEKEE (reference sequence). Here the CDR3 reads CASSPTPGYGYTF. CDR3 DNA sequence: TGTGCCAGCAGCCCGACCCCAGGGTATGGCTACACCTTC.

The sample holds many counts of this clonotype. The chain combines TRBV9 with TRBJ2-3, with 9 bases lining up with TRBD2. Germline V gene lookup returns CDR1 SGDLS and CDR2 YYNGEE. V was pared by 1 base and J by 2 bases, with 2 bases of the junction left unmatched. The CDR3 has 15 residues. The CDR3 sequence is CASSVLAGYTDTQYF. The CDR3 DNA is TGTGCCAGCAGCGTACTAGCGGGATACACAGATACGCAGTATTTT.

This clonotype came up a few times. The gene calls are TRBV7-9 and TRBJ1-1, with TRBD1 identical over 7 bases. The CDR3 runs 13 residues. CDR1 is SEHNR and CDR2 is FQNEAQ in the germline V gene (reference sequence). With 5 bases clipped from V and 8 bases from J, the junction kept 8 bases outside the gene matches. CDR3 loop: CASSPSTGAEAFF. The CDR3 region has the DNA TGTGCCAGCAGCCCCTCAACAGGGGCGGAAGCTTTCTTT.

This clonotype has at least ten counts. The gene calls are TRBV14 and TRBJ2-1; a weak D match, TRBD2 (5 bases). Between the trimmed V and J ends, which lost 5 bases and 14 bases, there was a span of 19 bases. The CDR3 extends over 13 amino acids. The V gene's germline CDR1 is SGHDN and CDR2 FVKESK. The CDR3 region has the DNA TGTGCCAGCAGCTCCCGACTAACGGGTTCTGAGTTCTTC. Protein: CASSSRLTGSEFF. The full variable domain, rest sourced from reference TRBV14 and TRBJ2-1, is EAGVTQFPSHSVIEKGQTVTLRCDPISGHDNLYWYRRVMGKEIKFLLHFVKESKQDESGMPNNRFLAERTGGTYSTLKVQPAELEDSGVYFCASSSRLTGSEFFGPGTRLTVL.

This sequence joins TRBV20-1 and TRBJ2-1, with 12 nucleotides matching TRBD2. CDR1 DFQATT and CDR2 SNEGSKA come from the germline V gene (reference sequence). This CDR3 has 17 amino acids. Trimming took 2 bases from V and 7 from J; bases not matched to a gene: 12. CDR3 coding DNA: TGCAGTGCTAGACTCGATTCTAGCGGGAGGGCCAGTAATGAGCAGTTCTTC. It encodes CSARLDSSGRASNEQFF.

This clonotype was counted many times. The rearrangement uses TRBV11-2 and TRBJ1-1; D is possibly TRBD1 (6 bases). CDR1 is SGHAT and CDR2 is FQNNGV in the germline V gene. This CDR3 contains 15 residues. The V and J ends lost 1 base and 4 bases respectively, with 13 bases between them. CDR3 sequence reads: CASSLVGGQITEAFF. The CDR3 DNA is TGTGCCAGCAGCTTAGTAGGAGGACAGATCACTGAAGCTTTCTTT. Full variable domain (outside the CDR3, taken from reference TRBV11-2 and TRBJ1-1): EAGVAQSPRYKIIEKRQSVAFWCNPISGHATLYWYQQILGQGPKLLIQFQNNGVVDDSQLPKDRFSAERLKGVDSTLKIQPAKLEDSAVYLCASSLVGGQITEAFFGQGTRLTVV.

In its sample, this clonotype was seen many times. This chain uses TRBV7-8 with TRBJ2-3; TRBD2 might be the D (5 bases). The V and J ends lost 1 base and 1 base respectively, with 12 bases between them. Germline CDR1 reads SGHVS; CDR2 reads FQNEAQ. The CDR3 runs 16 residues. The CDR3 coding sequence is TGTGCCAGCAGCTTAGGTTCCAGGCGGGGCACAGATACGCAGTATTTT. It encodes CASSLGSRRGTDTQYF.

The chain joins TRBV5-1 to TRBJ2-6; 7 bases align to TRBD1. Looked up from germline, CDR1 is SGHRS and CDR2 is YFSETQ. This CDR3 has 15 amino acids. V lost 8 bases to trimming and J lost 4 bases; unmatched junction nucleotides: 9. CDR3 in DNA: TGCGCCAGTACGGGACAGATGTCCGGGGCCAACGTCCTGACTTTC. Translation: CASTGQMSGANVLTF. Complete variable domain (other parts from reference TRBV5-1 and TRBJ2-6): KAGVTQTPRYLIKTRGQQVTLSCSPISGHRSVSWYQQTPGQGLQFLFEYFSETQRNKGNFPGRFSGRQFSNSRSEMNVSTLELGDSALYLCASTGQMSGANVLTFGAGSRLTVL.

Concerning this clonotype itself: Relative to the germline gene, one junction end is altered; a read error may explain this. The CDR3: CASSDAVRDRDTEASF. CDR3 coding DNA: TGTGCCAGCAGTGATGCGGTCCGGGACAGGGACACTGAAGCTTCCTTT. V and J are TRBV2 and TRBJ1-1; TRBD1 matches 9 bases. The germline V gene has CDR1 SNHLY and CDR2 FYNNEI. The CDR3 spans 16 residues.

CDR3 protein: CAVGDRADQPQHF. The CDR3 DNA sequence: TGTGCCGTGGGAGACAGGGCCGATCAGCCCCAGCATTTT. The chain couples TRBV2 to TRBJ1-5; 7 positions match TRBD1. The junction had 9 bases not matched to a gene; V was cut back by 11 bases and J by 5 bases. The CDR3 is 13 amino acids. The V gene's germline CDR1 is SNHLY and CDR2 FYNNEI. Complete variable domain (other parts from reference TRBV2 and TRBJ1-5): EPEVTQTPSHQVTQMGQEVILRCVPISNHLYFYWYRQILGQKVEFLVSFYNNEISEKSEIFDDQFSVERPDGSNFTLKIRSTKLEDSAMYFCAVGDRADQPQHFGDGTRLSIL.

In this sample, this clonotype turned up many times. The chain combines TRBV9 with TRBJ2-3, with TRBD1 matching 7 bases. Germline trimming cut 2 bases from V and 5 bases from J; bases unmatched to any gene: 8. The CDR3 has 15 amino acids. The germline gives CDR1 SGDLS, CDR2 YYNGEE. The CDR3 sequence is CASSVEGAPGDTQYF. The CDR3 nucleotides read TGTGCCAGCAGCGTCGAGGGGGCGCCGGGAGATACGCAGTATTTT.

This chain joins TRBV28 and TRBJ2-1, with 12 bases that match TRBD2. The CDR3 extends over 16 amino acids. Per germline, CDR1 MDHEN and CDR2 SYDVKM. V trimming: 7 bases; J trimming: 10 bases; junction bases outside the gene matches: 14. The CDR3 sequence is CASIRRLAGGQSEQFF. Here the CDR3 DNA reads TGTGCCAGCATCCGACGGCTAGCGGGAGGGCAGAGCGAGCAGTTCTTC. Looking up the rest from reference TRBV28 and TRBJ2-1 gives the full variable domain: DVKVTQSSRYLVKRTGEKVFLECVQDMDHENMFWYRQDPGLGLRLIYFSYDVKMKEKGDIPEGYSVSREKKERFSLILESASTNQTSMYLCASIRRLAGGQSEQFFGPGTRLTVL.

This clonotype has a handful of counts. J is TRBJ2-1 and V is TRBV10-3; tentative D call: TRBD2 (5 bases). The CDR3 length is 18 residues. The germline gives CDR1 ENHRY, CDR2 SYGVKD. Trimming cost V 1 base and J 5 bases, with 21 bases left between them. The DNA for the CDR3 is TGTGCCATCAGTGAGTGGGAGTGGGCGCCCGAGAGGGACAATGAGCAGTTCTTC. This gives the protein CAISEWEWAPERDNEQFF.

This clonotype was seen a handful of times. J is TRBJ2-1 and V is TRBV4-1, with D tentatively TRBD1 (5 bases). The CDR3 sequence is 16 residues long. V lost 0 bases and J lost 3, with 12 bases in between. CDR1 and CDR2 from the germline V gene are MGHRA and YSYEKL. CDR3 bases: TGCGCCAGCAGCCAAGATTACGCAGGGATCTACAATGAGCAGTTCTTC. It specifies CASSQDYAGIYNEQFF.

This clonotype was found once. Being one base from a much bigger clone, this may be a read error. The gene calls are TRBV7-9 and TRBJ2-1; 9 bases are shared with TRBD1. The CDR3 has 15 amino acids. CDR1 is SEHNR, CDR2 FQNEAQ, per germline (reference sequence). The CDR3 is CASSSRDRALNEQLF. CDR3 sequence (DNA): TGTGCCAGCAGCTCCCGGGACAGGGCATTAAATGAGCAGCTCTTC.

This clonotype was recorded many times. The rearrangement joins TRBV6-6 to TRBJ1-2; D unresolved. This CDR3 region has 15 residues. The V gene lost 0 bases and the J gene lost 2 bases, with 10 bases spanning the gap. CDR1 MNHNY and CDR2 SVGAGI come from the germline V gene (reference sequence). The CDR3: CASSYSTGPNYGYTF. For the CDR3, the DNA is TGTGCCAGCAGTTACTCGACGGGCCCCAACTATGGCTACACCTTC.

This clonotype was counted many times. CDR3 sequence: CASSLAVSNEQFF. DNA of the CDR3: TGTGCCAGCAGCTTAGCAGTATCGAATGAGCAGTTCTTC. This chain connects TRBV11-3 to TRBJ2-1; no definite D call. The CDR3 runs to 13 residues. V gave up 1 base and J gave up 7 bases, with 8 bases separating them. CDR1 and CDR2 (germline): SGHNT, YENEEA.

This clonotype was detected many times. The CDR3 DNA is TGTGCCAGCAGCTCCCTCCTGGAGGGGTCCCGACGCGAGCAGTACTTC. This gives the protein CASSSLLEGSRREQYF. The chain recombines TRBV11-1 with TRBJ2-7, with D tentatively TRBD2 (6 bases). V shed 4 bases and J shed 6 bases, with 22 bases lying between them. The CDR3 consists of 16 residues. Germline V gene sequence: CDR1 SGHAT, CDR2 FQDESV (reference sequence).

The V and J genes are TRBV9 and TRBJ1-3, with D possibly TRBD1 on 6 matching bases. The V and J ends lost 3 bases and 4 bases respectively, with 14 bases between them. Looked up from germline, CDR1 is SGDLS and CDR2 is YYNGEE. The CDR3 sequence is 15 residues long. For the CDR3, the DNA is TGTGCCAGCAGCGAATCGACAGGCGGCGGAAACACCATATATTTT. Its protein is CASSESTGGGNTIYF.

This clonotype was recorded many times. The chain joins TRBV12-5 to TRBJ2-7; D not resolved. CDR1 LGHNT and CDR2 FRNRAP come from the germline V gene. Trimming took off 1 base at V and 7 bases at J, with 11 bases between the two ends. The CDR3 is made up of 13 amino acids. The chain's CDR3 is CASGLAGVGEQYF. CDR3 nucleotides: TGTGCTAGTGGTTTGGCCGGAGTCGGAGAGCAGTACTTC.

In the case of this clonotype: A single base separates this from a much larger clone, so it may be a read error. The chain uses TRBV18 and TRBJ1-1, with 8 nucleotides matching TRBD1. Per the germline V gene, CDR1 is KGHSH and CDR2 is LQKENI. This CDR3 comprises 17 residues. The CDR3 sequence is CASSYGPGGSLNTEASF. CDR3 DNA: TGTGCCAGCTCATACGGGCCAGGGGGCAGTCTGAACACTGAAGCTTCCTTT.